One and the same sample provided the 28 T cell receptor beta chains below, sequenced in a study of OX40 agonist ivuxolimab in advanced cancers. Libraries were constructed by the immunoSEQ multiplex PCR assay. Imported from immuneACCESS, the table was reduced by TCRdb to in-frame sequences with V and J called. These copies leave out some clones; in studies compared against another copy, an unresolved V gene accounts for under half, and the cause of the remainder is not known. This sample gives 53,000 or so clones in total; less than 90% of them show up just once. The ten top clones hold approximately 0.61% of the sample. Sequenced material: CD4+ or CD8+ T cells sorted from blood, taken in a trial of the OX40 agonist ivuxolimab. The receptors shown here come from an adult with an advanced solid tumor such as melanoma, head and neck, liver or kidney cancer.

This rearrangement joins TRBV7-2 to TRBJ2-5; 8 nucleotides match TRBD1. Germline V lookup: CDR1 SGHTA, CDR2 FQGNSA. The length of the CDR3 is 15 residues. J lost 5 bases, V lost 1 base, and 6 bases had no gene match. The CDR3 DNA reads as TGTGCCAGCAGCTTAGGGCAGGGGGCGTACGAGACCCAGTACTTC. Encoded protein: CASSLGQGAYETQYF.

The chain links TRBV7-3 to TRBJ2-7, with a tentative D call TRBD2 (7 bases). Trimming stripped 2 bases from V and 7 bases from J, with 18 bases between. The CDR3 sequence is 15 residues long. Germline V gene sequence: CDR1 SGHTA, CDR2 FQGTGA. The CDR3 reads CASSLVGGGGGEQYF. The DNA for the CDR3 is TGTGCCAGCAGCTTAGTCGGCGGGGGCGGAGGGGAGCAGTACTTC.

The J gene is TRBJ2-3, the V gene TRBV5-4; 10 nucleotides agree with TRBD2. Trimming removed 0 bases from V and 4 bases from J; junction bases left unmatched: 5. Germline CDR1 reads SGHNT; CDR2 reads YYREEE (reference sequence). The CDR3 totals 16 residues. The CDR3 DNA sequence: TGTGCCAGCAGCTTGGGAGCGGGGGGGCCGGCAGATACGCAGTATTTT. It specifies CASSLGAGGPADTQYF. Full variable domain (missing parts from reference TRBV5-4 and TRBJ2-3): ETGVTQSPTHLIKTRGQQVTLRCSSQSGHNTVSWYQQALGQGPQFIFQYYREEENGRGNFPPRFSGLQFPNYSSELNVNALELDDSALYLCASSLGAGGPADTQYFGPGTRLTVL.

This clone showed up just once. V usage is TRBV9 and J usage is TRBJ1-2, with a weak D call TRBD1 (6 bases). The CDR3 covers 17 residues. Between the trimmed V and J ends, which lost 3 bases and 3 bases, there was a span of 21 bases. CDR1 is SGDLS and CDR2 is YYNGEE in the germline V gene. The CDR3 DNA is TGTGCCAGCAGCGACAGGGACCTATGGGGAGCGGACTATGGCTACACCTTC. Protein sequence: CASSDRDLWGADYGYTF.

The chain joins TRBV4-3 to TRBJ1-5; no clear D gene. The CDR3 has 13 amino acids. Deletions cut 3 bases from V and 1 base from J, with 4 bases between. Germline CDR1 reads LGHNA; CDR2 reads YSLEER. CDR3 region: CASSQGSNQPQHF. The CDR3 coding sequence is TGCGCCAGCAGCCAGGGGAGCAATCAGCCCCAGCATTTT.

This clone has a single count. The V call is TRBV28, the J call TRBJ2-7; D not resolved. V gave up 6 bases and J gave up 2 bases, with 11 bases separating them. Germline assignment: CDR1 MDHEN and CDR2 SYDVKM. This CDR3 contains 13 residues. The DNA of the CDR3 is TGTGCCAGCAGCCTTACACCCCCCTACGAGCAGTACTTC. Encoded protein: CASSLTPPYEQYF. Complete variable domain (other parts from reference TRBV28 and TRBJ2-7): DVKVTQSSRYLVKRTGEKVFLECVQDMDHENMFWYRQDPGLGLRLIYFSYDVKMKEKGDIPEGYSVSREKKERFSLILESASTNQTSMYLCASSLTPPYEQYFGPGTRLTVT.

This clone appeared a few times. The chain links TRBV4-2 to TRBJ2-1; 8 bases map to TRBD2. Germline CDR1 and CDR2: LGHNA and YNFKEQ. With V trimmed by 2 bases and J by 3 bases, 3 bases remained unmatched. This CDR3 has 15 amino acids. In DNA, the CDR3 is TGTGCCAGCAGCCAATTAGCGGGGATCTACAATGAGCAGTTCTTC. It yields the protein CASSQLAGIYNEQFF.

The V gene is TRBV11-3, the J gene TRBJ1-5, with a possible D match to TRBD1 (6 bases). Germline V gene sequence: CDR1 SGHNT, CDR2 YENEEA. The CDR3 is made up of 14 amino acids. V lost 5 bases, J lost 2 bases, and 10 bases lay in between. The CDR3 loop is CASSLQGGNQPQHF. CDR3 coding DNA: TGTGCCAGCAGCCTACAGGGAGGCAATCAGCCCCAGCATTTT.

CDR3 region: CASSFEGGETQYF. For the CDR3, the DNA is TGTGCCAGCAGCTTTGAGGGGGGAGAGACCCAGTACTTC. The chain couples TRBV7-2 to TRBJ2-5; D could derive from TRBD1 or TRBD2 (6 bases each). This CDR3 has 13 residues. V was pared by 3 bases and J by 4 bases, with 9 bases between. Germline assignment: CDR1 SGHTA and CDR2 FQGNSA.

V gene TRBV6-6 combines with J gene TRBJ2-7; D is undetermined. The V gene lost 5 bases and the J gene lost 3 bases, with 8 bases spanning the gap. CDR3 length: 12 residues. The V gene's germline CDR1 is MNHNY and CDR2 SVGAGI (reference sequence). The CDR3 sequence: CASSQDFYEQYF. CDR3 nucleotide sequence: TGTGCCAGCAGTCAAGACTTCTACGAGCAGTACTTC.

The chain recombines TRBV7-3 with TRBJ1-6; D is perhaps TRBD1 (5 bases). The CDR3 has 14 residues. Germline CDR1 is SGHTA and CDR2 is FQGTGA. Between the trimmed V and J ends, which lost 2 bases and 8 bases, there was a span of 10 bases. The CDR3 bases are TGTGCCAGCAGCTTAGGGGGAGAGGATTCACCCCTCCACTTT. It encodes CASSLGGEDSPLHF. The whole variable domain, filled in from reference TRBV7-3 and TRBJ1-6, reads GAGVSQTPSNKVTEKGKYVELRCDPISGHTALYWYRQSLGQGPEFLIYFQGTGAADDSGLPNDRFFAVRPEGSVSTLKIQRTERGDSAVYLCASSLGGEDSPLHFGNGTRLTVT.

Comment on this clone: The same CDR3 also results from other DNA sequences found in this sample. The V gene is TRBV6-1, the J gene TRBJ2-4; no firm D call. Germline CDR1 MNHNS, CDR2 SASEGT. Trimming took 0 bases from V and 2 from J, leaving 11 bases between them. This CDR3 region has 16 residues. CDR3 loop: CASSEALLGTKNIQYF. DNA of the CDR3: TGTGCCAGCAGTGAAGCTCTCTTGGGGACCAAAAACATTCAGTACTTC.

The rearrangement joins TRBV19 to TRBJ2-1; TRBD2 matches 8 bases. The CDR3 extends over 16 amino acids. The germline V gene has CDR1 LNHDA and CDR2 SQIVND (reference sequence). With 7 bases clipped from V and 12 bases from J, the junction kept 20 bases outside the gene matches. The CDR3 nucleotides are TGTGCCAGTACCATGAGAGTAGGGACTAGTGAGCTCAGGCAGTTCTTC. This encodes CASTMRVGTSELRQFF.

The chain is built from TRBV4-1 and TRBJ1-2; D gene unclear. The germline V and J ends were trimmed by 0 bases and 2 bases, with 13 bases remaining between them. Germline-derived CDR1 and CDR2 are MGHRA and YSYEKL. CDR3 length equals 16 residues. CDR3 sequence (DNA): TGCGCCAGCAGCCAAGATAGGGCCACCGGCAACTATGGCTACACCTTC. It encodes CASSQDRATGNYGYTF.

The V call is TRBV7-2, the J call TRBJ2-3, with D hard to call. The V end was cut by 1 base, the J end by 5 bases, with 7 bases between. Germline loops: CDR1 SGHTA, CDR2 FQGNSA. The CDR3 runs to 13 residues. The CDR3 sequence is CASSLGVVDTQYF. The CDR3 DNA follows: TGTGCCAGCAGCTTAGGAGTAGTAGATACGCAGTATTTT. The whole variable domain, remainder taken from reference TRBV7-2 and TRBJ2-3, is GAGVSQSPSNKVTEKGKDVELRCDPISGHTALYWYRQSLGQGLEFLIYFQGNSAPDKSGLPSDRFSAERTGGSVSTLTIQRTQQEDSAVYLCASSLGVVDTQYFGPGTRLTVL.

The chain recombines TRBV7-9 with TRBJ1-5; D is unresolved. V was clipped by 9 bases and J by 1 base, with 10 bases between them. The CDR3 sequence is 13 residues long. In germline, CDR1 is SEHNR, CDR2 FQNEAQ (reference sequence). CDR3: CASSGWSNQPQHF. CDR3 nucleotide sequence: TGTGCCAGTTCGGGCTGGAGCAATCAGCCCCAGCATTTT.

This chain connects TRBV30 to TRBJ2-7; D not certain. Germline CDR1 reads GTSNPN; CDR2 reads SVGIG (reference sequence). The CDR3 is 13 amino acids. V was shortened by 0 bases and J by 2 bases, with 8 bases between the two germline ends. This chain's CDR3 is CAWSVRVTYEQYF. The CDR3 DNA reads as TGTGCCTGGAGTGTACGTGTGACCTACGAGCAGTACTTC.

The V gene is TRBV5-4, the J gene TRBJ1-4, with TRBD1 as a possible D gene (5 bases). The V end was cut by 4 bases, the J end by 8 bases, with 18 bases between. From germline, CDR1 is SGHNT and CDR2 YYREEE (reference sequence). The CDR3 length is 15 residues. The CDR3 region has the DNA TGTGCCAGCAGCGGCGGTGGGGCGCGGAACGAAAAACTGTTTTTT. This sequence encodes CASSGGGARNEKLFF.

CDR3 coding DNA: TGCGCCAGCAGCTTGTCCGGACAGGGTACCTACAATGAGCAGTTCTTC. It translates to CASSLSGQGTYNEQFF. The gene calls are TRBV5-1 and TRBJ2-1, with TRBD1 identical over 8 bases. Germline values: CDR1 SGHRS, CDR2 YFSETQ. The V and J ends lost 1 base and 2 bases, in that order; junction bases with no gene match: 5. This CDR3 is 16 amino acids long.

The chain carries TRBV19 and TRBJ1-1; possibly TRBD1 for D (6 bases). The germline gives CDR1 LNHDA, CDR2 SQIVND (reference sequence). V was pared by 7 bases and J by 0 bases, with 15 bases between. CDR3 length: 15 amino acids. CDR3 DNA sequence: TGTGCCAGTAAAACAGGGAGGGTCATGAACACTGAAGCTTTCTTT. It translates to CASKTGRVMNTEAFF.

This clone has just one count. The chain uses TRBV7-2 and TRBJ2-1; TRBD2 matches 9 bases. This CDR3 contains 14 residues. Trimming removed 3 bases from V and 8 bases from J; junction bases left unmatched: 5. CDR1 and CDR2 (germline): SGHTA, FQGNSA. The CDR3 is CASSFPGLAYEQFF. As DNA, the CDR3 is TGTGCCAGCAGCTTCCCGGGACTAGCCTATGAGCAGTTCTTC.

The rearrangement links TRBV5-1 to TRBJ1-5; 10 bases line up with TRBD1. This CDR3 spans 19 amino acids. Germline V gene lookup returns CDR1 SGHRS and CDR2 YFSETQ. The V gene end was trimmed by 4 bases and the J gene end by 2 bases; junction bases not matched to a gene: 15. DNA of the CDR3: TGCGCCAGCAGCCCGGGGACAGGGGAAGGGCTAGCGGGCAATCAGCCCCAGCATTTT. Translated, it gives CASSPGTGEGLAGNQPQHF.

The gene calls are TRBV5-1 and TRBJ1-5, with D hard to call. The CDR3 length is 15 residues. In germline, CDR1 is SGHRS, CDR2 YFSETQ. V was cut by 0 bases and J by 0 bases, with 7 bases left in between. CDR3 DNA sequence: TGCGCCAGCAGCTTGGAAGGAAATAGCAATCAGCCCCAGCATTTT. Translation gives CASSLEGNSNQPQHF.

The rearrangement uses TRBV4-2 and TRBJ2-2; D tentatively reads TRBD1 or TRBD2 (6 bases each). Looked up from germline, CDR1 is LGHNA and CDR2 is YNFKEQ. Trimming removed 0 bases from V and 6 bases from J, with 8 bases in between. CDR3 length equals 14 residues. The CDR3 DNA is TGTGCCAGCAGCCAAGATAGGGGGGCCGGGGAGCTGTTTTTT. This sequence encodes CASSQDRGAGELFF.

The genes are TRBV2 and TRBJ2-4; D is uncertain. The germline V gene has CDR1 SNHLY and CDR2 FYNNEI. V dropped 7 bases and J dropped 0 bases, with 10 bases sitting between them. The CDR3 covers 14 residues. In DNA form, the CDR3 reads TGTGCCAGCAAAGCTGGTGTAGCCAAAAACATTCAGTACTTC. It yields the protein CASKAGVAKNIQYF.

The chain combines TRBV6-1 with TRBJ1-2, with TRBD1 matching 10 bases. This CDR3 is 14 amino acids long. Trimming at V came to 6 bases and at J to 8 bases, leaving 9 bases not matched to a gene. The germline V gene has CDR1 MNHNS and CDR2 SASEGT. In DNA form, the CDR3 reads TGTGCCAGCAGATCGACGGGACAGGGGCAAGGCTACACCTTC. This translates into CASRSTGQGQGYTF.

The V gene is TRBV6-6, the J gene TRBJ2-7, with D possibly TRBD2 on 5 matching bases. Germline CDR1 MNHNY, CDR2 SVGAGI (reference sequence). V shed 7 bases and J shed 4 bases, with 17 bases lying between them. The CDR3 contains 14 residues. CDR3 sequence (DNA): TGTGCCAGCACAAAGGACGGACTCCTTTACGAGCAGTACTTC. This encodes CASTKDGLLYEQYF.

V and J are TRBV2 and TRBJ2-2, with D possibly TRBD1 on 6 matching bases. This CDR3 contains 12 residues. Deletions cut 4 bases from V and 16 bases from J, with 16 bases between. Per germline, CDR1 SNHLY and CDR2 FYNNEI. The CDR3 DNA is TGTGCCAGCAGTGGGGGGCCCCCCCCGGCGTTTTTT. Protein: CASSGGPPPAFF.